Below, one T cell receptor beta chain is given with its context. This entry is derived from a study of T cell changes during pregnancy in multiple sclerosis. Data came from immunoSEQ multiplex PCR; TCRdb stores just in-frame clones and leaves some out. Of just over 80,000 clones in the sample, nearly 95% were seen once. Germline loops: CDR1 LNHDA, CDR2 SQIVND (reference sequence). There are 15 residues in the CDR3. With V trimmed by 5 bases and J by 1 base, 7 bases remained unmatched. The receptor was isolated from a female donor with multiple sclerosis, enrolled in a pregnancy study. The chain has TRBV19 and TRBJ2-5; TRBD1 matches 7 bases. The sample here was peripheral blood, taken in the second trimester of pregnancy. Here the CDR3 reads CASSGLGTVQETQYF. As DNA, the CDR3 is TGTGCCAGTAGTGGGCTCGGGACAGTCCAAGAGACCCAGTACTTC.